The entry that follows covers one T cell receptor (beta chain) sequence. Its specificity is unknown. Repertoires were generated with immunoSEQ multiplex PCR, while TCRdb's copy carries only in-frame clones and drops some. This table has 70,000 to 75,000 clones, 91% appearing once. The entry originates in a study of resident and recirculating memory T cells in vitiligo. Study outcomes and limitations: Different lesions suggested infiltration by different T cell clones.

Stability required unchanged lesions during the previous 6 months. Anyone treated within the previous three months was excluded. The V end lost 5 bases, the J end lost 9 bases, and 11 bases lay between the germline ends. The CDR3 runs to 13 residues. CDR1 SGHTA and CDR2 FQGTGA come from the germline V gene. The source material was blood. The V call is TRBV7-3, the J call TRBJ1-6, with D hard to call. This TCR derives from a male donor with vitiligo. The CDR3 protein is CASSVSNGSPLHF. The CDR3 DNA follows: TGTGCCAGCAGCGTCTCAAACGGTTCACCCCTCCACTTT.